Here is one T cell receptor beta chain with its context. Antigen specificity is unknown. The same CDR3 can be traced to other DNA sequences in this sample. The data originate from a study of shared clonotypes between healthy human individuals. Every subset's genomic DNA went evenly onto several immunoSEQ plates. Assay used: immunoSEQ multiplex PCR; TCRdb lists only in-frame clones, some missing. The sample has about 1.1 million clones, about 84% seen once. CDR3 size: 12 residues. V lost 6 bases, J lost 2 bases, and 4 bases lay in between. The V gene's germline CDR1 is MDHEN and CDR2 SYDVKM. Study-level results: On the whole, naive subsets had larger estimated richness than memory subsets had. Having only a few donors restricted how much genetic and exposure-history diversity was captured.

This TCR was recovered from a young man in good health. Some clones in this sample may be carry-over from other donors' samples. The genes are TRBV28 and TRBJ2-2; unclear D gene. Material for sequencing was memory CD4+ T cells from PBMCs. Subset meaning: CD45RA-negative fraction. In DNA form, the CDR3 reads TGTGCCAGCAGCCTCAACACCGGGGAGCTGTTTTTT. Residues: CASSLNTGELFF.